The sequence of this T cell receptor beta chain was determined in a study of beta chain features in type 1 diabetes. The study, taken as a whole, reports: The study found fewer insertions and more deletions at VDJ junctions in type 1 diabetes patients. Small HLA sub-analyses could not settle whether HLA shapes TCRB rearrangement.

The study reverse transcribed the entire isolated RNA, so it sequenced expressed TCRB transcripts. Only in-frame clones appear in the TCRdb table, and some are missing; sequencing was by immunoSEQ multiplex PCR. The table lists 200,000 to 300,000 clones, 11% to 15% of them singletons. Remarks on this clone: What it binds is unknown.

Per the germline V gene, CDR1 is SGHRS and CDR2 is YFSETQ. This CDR3 is 15 amino acids long. The V segment lost 4 bases and the J segment 5 bases; nucleotides outside the gene matches: 10. Sequencing was done on a sample of naive CD4+ T cells from blood. The TCR was taken from a woman aged 40 to 50 in good health. This rearrangement joins TRBV5-1 to TRBJ2-7; 9 bases fit TRBD1. The CDR3 bases are TGCGCCAGCAGCGGGAGGACAGGGGAGAGGAACGAGCAGTACTTC. Translating gives CASSGRTGERNEQYF.